These T cell receptor beta chains were read from a single sample in a study of control samples from healthy donors and cancer patients. The assay was immunoSEQ multiplex PCR, and TCRdb's table has in-frame clones only and misses some. The repertoire holds 88,000 or so clones, with around 94% as singletons. The material sequenced was blood. All receptors derive from a woman between 18 and 29 years old in good health. Both conserved end residues are part of each CDR3. The D gene is left open where the match is weak. Clone size is stated in some rows and not others, as once, few, many or a class when expanded.

>TRBD1|-|14|TRBV14|TRBJ1-1
TGTGCCAGCAGCCGGACAGGCCTGAACGCTGAAGCTTTCTTT
CASSRTGLNAEAFF
>TRBD2|-|16|TRBV9|TRBJ2-5
TGTGCCAGCAGCCCACGGACTAGCGGGTGGGGAGAGACCCAGTACTTC
CASSPRTSGWGETQYF
>TRBD1|-|14|TRBV5-8|TRBJ2-7
TGTGCCAGCAGCTTACGGGACAGCTCCTACGAGCAGTACTTC
CASSLRDSSYEQYF
>TRBD2|-|17|TRBV5-1|TRBJ2-5
TGCGCCAGCAGCCCCCTGGGAGGCGGGGGGTCCCAAGAGACCCAGTACTTC
CASSPLGGGGSQETQYF
>TRBD1|-|16|TRBV6-1|TRBJ1-2
TGTGCCAGCAGTGAACCCGCCGGGACAGGTGATCTAGGCTACACCTTC
CASSEPAGTGDLGYTF
>TRBD1|-|14|TRBV7-2|TRBJ2-5
TGTGCCAGCAGGACGACAGGGGGCATGGAGACCCAGTACTTC
CASRTTGGMETQYF
>-|-|17|TRBV6-2/TRBV6-3|TRBJ1-4
TGTGCCAGCAGTTACTCCGACAGCCTCGCAACTAATGAAAAACTGTTTTTT
CASSYSDSLATNEKLFF
>TRBD1|-|18|TRBV6-1|TRBJ1-5
TGTGCCAGCAGTGAGGGAAGGACAGGGCCGGTGAGGAATCAGCCCCAGCATTTT
CASSEGRTGPVRNQPQHF
>-|-|15|TRBV15|TRBJ2-7
TGTGCCACCAGCAGAGATAGGGACGGAACCTACGAGCAGTACTTC
CATSRDRDGTYEQYF
>-|once|14|TRBV5-4|TRBJ1-2
TGTGCCAGCAGCTTGGAGACAGTGCCTTCTGGCTACACCTTC
CASSLETVPSGYTF
>-|-|17|TRBV6-1|TRBJ1-5
TGTGCCAGCAGTGAAGATCGATTAACAAGGATCGATCAGCCCCAGCATTTT
CASSEDRLTRIDQPQHF